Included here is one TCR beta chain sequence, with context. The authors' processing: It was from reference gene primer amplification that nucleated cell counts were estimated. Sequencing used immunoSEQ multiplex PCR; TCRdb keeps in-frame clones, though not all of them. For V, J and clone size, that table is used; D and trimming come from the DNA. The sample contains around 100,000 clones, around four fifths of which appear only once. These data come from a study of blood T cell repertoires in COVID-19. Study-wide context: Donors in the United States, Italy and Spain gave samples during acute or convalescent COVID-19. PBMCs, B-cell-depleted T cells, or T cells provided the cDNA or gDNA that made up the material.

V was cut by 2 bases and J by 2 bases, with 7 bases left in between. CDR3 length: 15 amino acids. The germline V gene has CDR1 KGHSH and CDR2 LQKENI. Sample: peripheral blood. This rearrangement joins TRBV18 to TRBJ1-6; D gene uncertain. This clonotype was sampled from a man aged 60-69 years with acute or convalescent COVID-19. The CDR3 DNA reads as TGTGCCAGCTCACCAGTCGGAGCCTATAATTCACCCCTCCACTTT. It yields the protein CASSPVGAYNSPLHF.